Listed below are T cell receptor beta chains from one sample, sequenced in a study of T cells after yellow fever vaccination. A single record per CDR3 protein comes from TCRdb applying MiXCR to the 5' RACE reads. The sample lists some 250,000 distinct CDR3 sequences; 6.9% were seen once. The sample here was CD4+ T cells sorted from PBMCs, taken 15 days after the yellow fever booster vaccination. The receptors were gathered from a man in his thirties or forties who received the YFV17D yellow fever vaccine. The CDR3 runs from the conserved cysteine through the conserved F or W. The D gene is left open where the match is weak. For some rows the clone size is stated as once, few or many, or as a class when expanded; others skip it.

j_gene | v_gene | abundance | d_gene | CDR3aa | CDR3nt
TRBJ2-1 | TRBV5-1 | many | TRBD2 | CASSLVAGEYNEQFF | TGCGCCAGCAGCTTGGTTGCGGGAGAGTATAATGAGCAGTTCTTC
TRBJ2-1 | TRBV20-1 | many | . | CSAGRRLDEQFF | TGCAGTGCCGGTAGGAGACTCGATGAGCAGTTCTTC
TRBJ2-3 | TRBV7-2 | . | . | CASTLDGNSNTQYF | TGTGCCAGCACCCTCGACGGAAACAGCAATACGCAGTATTTT
TRBJ2-1 | TRBV7-3 | many | TRBD2 | CASSLLAGHNEQFF | TGTGCCAGCAGCTTACTAGCGGGGCACAATGAGCAGTTCTTC
TRBJ1-2 | TRBV10-3 | . | . | CAISEYTGPNYGYTF | TGTGCCATCAGTGAGTACACGGGACCTAACTATGGCTACACCTTC
TRBJ1-1 | TRBV3-1 | few | . | CASSNWGNTEAFF | TGTGCCAGCAGCAACTGGGGGAACACTGAAGCTTTCTTT
TRBJ2-1 | TRBV7-8 | . | TRBD1 | CASSLTGGGSSYNEQFF | TGTGCCAGCAGCTTAACAGGGGGCGGAAGCTCCTACAATGAGCAGTTCTTC
TRBJ2-7 | TRBV10-3 | many | . | CAISVDGTYEQYF | TGTGCCATCAGTGTTGACGGGACCTACGAGCAGTACTTC
TRBJ1-5 | TRBV7-2 | . | TRBD1 | CATSGQGSQPQHF | TGTGCCACTTCGGGACAGGGGTCCCAGCCCCAGCATTTT
TRBJ2-1 | TRBV9 | few | TRBD2 | CASSPPGQAGGRNEQFF | TGTGCCAGCAGCCCCCCCGGTCAAGCGGGAGGGCGCAATGAGCAGTTCTTC
TRBJ1-1 | TRBV2 | . | TRBD1 | CASSKGQGAAFF | TGTGCCAGCAGTAAAGGTCAGGGGGCGGCTTTCTTT
TRBJ2-2 | TRBV28 | . | . | CASSLTRELFF | TGTGCCAGCAGTTTAACTAGGGAGCTGTTTTTT
TRBJ1-2 | TRBV6-2/TRBV6-3 | many | . | CASSTQTGRNGYTF | TGTGCCAGCAGTACCCAAACCGGGAGGAATGGCTACACCTTC
TRBJ2-7 | TRBV7-2 | many | TRBD1 | CASSSRAGGLYEQYF | TGTGCCAGCAGCTCCCGGGCAGGGGGCCTTTACGAGCAGTACTTC
TRBJ2-1 | TRBV7-2 | few | TRBD2 | CASSLVSGISDEQFF | TGTGCCAGCAGCTTAGTGAGCGGGATATCGGATGAGCAGTTCTTC
TRBJ1-2 | TRBV6-2/TRBV6-3 | few | . | CASITSRGPYGYTF | TGTGCCAGCATAACTTCGCGAGGCCCCTATGGCTACACCTTC
TRBJ2-1 | TRBV29-1 | . | . | CSVRDPSYNEQFF | TGCAGCGTTCGTGACCCCTCCTACAATGAGCAGTTCTTC
TRBJ2-1 | TRBV7-2 | many | TRBD2 | CASIPAGGVNEQFF | TGTGCCAGCATTCCAGCGGGAGGGGTCAATGAGCAGTTCTTC
TRBJ2-3 | TRBV27 | few | . | CASGLGAGASTDTQYF | TGTGCCAGCGGCCTCGGGGCAGGGGCGTCCACAGATACGCAGTATTTT
TRBJ2-7 | TRBV5-1 | . | TRBD1 | CASRTGQGYEQYF | TGCGCCAGCAGAACAGGACAGGGCTACGAGCAGTACTTC
TRBJ2-6 | TRBV5-6 | . | . | CASSLGPGTSWGANVLTF | TGTGCCAGCAGCTTGGGGCCGGGGACATCTTGGGGGGCCAACGTCCTGACTTTC
TRBJ1-6 | TRBV10-3 | . | . | CAIRLDRNSPLHF | TGTGCCATCAGACTAGACAGGAATTCACCCCTCCACTTT
TRBJ2-1 | TRBV7-7 | many | . | CASSQQGGNEQFF | TGTGCTAGCAGCCAACAGGGAGGCAATGAGCAGTTCTTC
TRBJ1-4 | TRBV18 | few | . | CASSPREGEKLFF | TGTGCCAGCTCACCACGTGAGGGAGAAAAACTGTTTTTT
TRBJ2-1 | TRBV6-6 | . | TRBD1 | CASTADRNNEQLF | TGTGCCAGCACCGCGGACAGGAACAATGAGCAGTTGTTC
TRBJ2-7 | TRBV7-2 | many | . | CASSPRNYEQYF | TGTGCCAGCAGCCCCCGGAACTACGAGCAGTACTTC
TRBJ2-3 | TRBV4-2 | many | TRBD2 | CASSPLAGSTDTQYF | TGTGCCAGCAGCCCTCTAGCGGGGAGCACAGATACGCAGTATTTT
TRBJ2-1 | TRBV19 | . | . | CASSVGIGAPSSYNEQFF | TGTGCCAGTAGTGTGGGGATCGGGGCGCCGAGCTCCTACAATGAGCAGTTCTTC